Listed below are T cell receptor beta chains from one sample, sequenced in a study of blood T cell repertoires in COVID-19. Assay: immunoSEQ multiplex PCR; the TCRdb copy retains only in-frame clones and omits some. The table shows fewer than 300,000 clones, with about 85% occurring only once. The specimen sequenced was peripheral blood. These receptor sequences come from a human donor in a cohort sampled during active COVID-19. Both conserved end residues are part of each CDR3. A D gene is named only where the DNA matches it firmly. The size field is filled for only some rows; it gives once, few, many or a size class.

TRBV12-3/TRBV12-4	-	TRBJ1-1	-	CASSFGHTEAFF	TGTGCCAGCAGTTTTGGCCATACTGAAGCTTTCTTT
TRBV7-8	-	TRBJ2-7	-	CASRLYSYSSSYEQYF	TGTGCCAGCAGGCTGTACTCGTATTCGAGCTCCTACGAGCAGTACTTC
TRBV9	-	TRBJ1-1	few	CASSVSGTGGTEAFF	TGTGCCAGCAGCGTATCCGGGACGGGAGGCACTGAAGCTTTCTTT
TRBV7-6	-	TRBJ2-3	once	CASSRSPGPIRDTQYF	TGTGCCAGCAGCCGAAGTCCAGGTCCCATACGCGATACGCAGTATTTT
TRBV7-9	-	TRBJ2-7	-	CASSSGTSGYEQYF	TGTGCCAGCAGTTCCGGGACTTCGGGGTACGAGCAGTACTTC
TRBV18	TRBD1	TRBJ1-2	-	CASSPTGEFYGYTF	TGTGCCAGCTCACCGACAGGGGAATTCTATGGCTACACCTTC
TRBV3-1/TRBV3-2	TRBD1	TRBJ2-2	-	CASSLRDRNTGELFF	TGTGCCAGCAGCCTCAGGGACAGAAACACCGGGGAGCTGTTTTTT
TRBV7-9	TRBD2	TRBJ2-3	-	CASSSTLLADRADTQYF	TGTGCCAGCAGCTCAACCCTTCTAGCGGACCGGGCGGATACGCAGTATTTT
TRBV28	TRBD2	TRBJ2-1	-	CASSLPTTSGNNEQFF	TGTGCCAGCAGTTTACCCACGACTAGCGGAAATAATGAGCAGTTCTTC
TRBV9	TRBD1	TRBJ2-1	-	CASSQGVSNNEQFF	TGTGCCAGTTCTCAGGGGGTGAGCAACAATGAGCAGTTCTTC
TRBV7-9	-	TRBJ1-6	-	CASSLVSAGVSPLHF	TGTGCCAGCAGCTTAGTTTCGGCAGGGGTTTCACCCCTCCACTTT
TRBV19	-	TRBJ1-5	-	CASSMGGFAVGPQHF	TGTGCCAGTAGTATGGGGGGGTTCGCGGTTGGGCCCCAGCATTTT
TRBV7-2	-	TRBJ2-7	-	CASSLYGGGRRGEQYF	TGTGCCAGCAGCTTATACGGCGGGGGCCGCCGGGGCGAGCAGTACTTC
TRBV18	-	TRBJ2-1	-	CASSPLGADNEQFF	TGTGCCAGCTCACCCTTGGGAGCAGACAATGAGCAGTTCTTC
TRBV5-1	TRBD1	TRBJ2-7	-	CASSPPGQTGEQYF	TGCGCCAGCAGCCCACCGGGACAGACGGGGGAGCAGTACTTC
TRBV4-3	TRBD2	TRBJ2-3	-	CASSQDSTSGIGKDTQYF	TGCGCCAGCAGCCAAGATAGCACTAGCGGGATAGGAAAAGATACGCAGTATTTT
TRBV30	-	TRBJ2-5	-	CAWSTGFKETQYF	TGTGCCTGGAGTACGGGATTTAAAGAGACCCAGTACTTC
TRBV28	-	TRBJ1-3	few	CASSTGSTSGNTIYF	TGTGCCAGCAGCACCGGGAGTACCTCTGGAAACACCATATATTTT
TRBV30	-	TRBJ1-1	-	CACQGWNTEAFF	TGTGCCTGCCAGGGATGGAACACTGAAGCTTTCTTT
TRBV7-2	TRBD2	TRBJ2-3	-	CASSPRVAGADTQYF	TGTGCCAGCAGCCCCCGAGTAGCGGGTGCAGATACGCAGTATTTT
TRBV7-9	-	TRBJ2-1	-	CASSLGSSSYNEQFF	TGTGCCAGCAGCTTAGGGTCGAGCTCCTACAATGAGCAGTTCTTC
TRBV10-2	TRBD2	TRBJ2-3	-	CASSESTSGRRGDTQYF	TGCGCCAGCAGTGAGAGCACTAGCGGGAGGCGGGGAGATACGCAGTATTTT